This T cell receptor (beta chain) was profiled in a study of T cell changes during pregnancy in multiple sclerosis. Data came from immunoSEQ multiplex PCR; TCRdb stores just in-frame clones and leaves some out. Counted here are around 40,000 clones, approximately 92% occurring once; the ten biggest clones make up approximately 1.3%. CDR3 length: 18 residues. The junction had 14 bases not matched to a gene; V was cut back by 3 bases and J by 1 base. Germline assignment: CDR1 KGHSH and CDR2 LQKENI. This clonotype was obtained from a female donor with multiple sclerosis, enrolled in a pregnancy study. The sequencing here drew on CD4+ T cells from peripheral blood mononuclear cells, taken in the first trimester of pregnancy. V is TRBV18 and J is TRBJ1-1, with 7 bases fitting TRBD1. The CDR3 loop is CASSPVGKGGAGNTEAFF. The CDR3, as DNA: TGTGCCAGCTCACCGGTCGGGAAAGGGGGCGCGGGGAACACTGAAGCTTTCTTT. Full variable domain (missing parts from reference TRBV18 and TRBJ1-1): NAGVMQNPRHLVRRRGQEARLRCSPMKGHSHVYWYRQLPEEGLKFMVYLQKENIIDESGMPKERFSAEFPKEGPSILRIQQVVRGDSAAYFCASSPVGKGGAGNTEAFFGQGTRLTVV.